The clone carrying this T cell receptor beta chain was counted only a few times. The sample comes from a study of T-cell memory formation after mild COVID-19. CDR1 SGHNT and CDR2 YYREEE come from the germline V gene (reference sequence). This CDR3 region has 15 residues. V lost 0 bases to trimming and J lost 7 bases; unmatched junction nucleotides: 5. 5'RACE primed from the constant segment yielded TCR alpha and TCR beta cDNA libraries bearing sample barcodes and UMIs. A single record per CDR3 protein comes from TCRdb applying MiXCR to the 5' RACE reads. Found here are 560,000 or so distinct CDR3 sequences, roughly 17% of them singletons; the top ten hold just over 8%.

V gene TRBV5-4 combines with J gene TRBJ2-2, with 8 bases that match TRBD2. The sequencing sample was made of PBMCs or a T cell subset sorted from them (not recorded which). This clonotype originated in an adult woman who had mild COVID-19 (a few samples of this study predate the infection). Cell type and time point are not known. The CDR3 reads CASSLDLAGGGELFF. The CDR3, as DNA: TGTGCCAGCAGCTTGGATCTAGCGGGCGGCGGGGAGCTGTTTTTT.